Listed here are 3 T cell receptor beta chains from one sample, sequenced in a study of blood T cell repertoires in COVID-19. The assay was immunoSEQ multiplex PCR, and TCRdb's table has in-frame clones only and misses some. Among some 89,000 clones listed, 70% to 85% were seen once. Sample: peripheral blood. The receptors here all came from a man aged 65 to 79 with acute or convalescent COVID-19.

This clone was recorded a few times. V usage is TRBV7-8 and J usage is TRBJ1-1, with D tentatively TRBD1 (6 bases). This CDR3 spans 15 amino acids. Trimming removed 4 bases from V and 2 bases from J, with 14 bases in between. From germline, CDR1 is SGHVS and CDR2 FQNEAQ. The CDR3 region is CASSSEQGFNTEAFF. Written as DNA, the CDR3 is TGTGCCAGCAGCTCAGAACAGGGTTTCAACACTGAAGCTTTCTTT.

Details on this clone: This sample also contains other DNA sequences that code for the same CDR3. The rearrangement links TRBV5-1 to TRBJ1-2; D remains ambiguous. In germline, CDR1 is SGHRS, CDR2 YFSETQ. The length of the CDR3 is 15 residues. V was pared by 0 bases and J by 0 bases, with 9 bases between. CDR3 region: CASSLEAGANYGYTF. CDR3 nucleotide sequence: TGCGCCAGCAGCTTGGAGGCGGGTGCTAACTATGGCTACACCTTC.

This clone was detected only once. The chain employs TRBV4-1 and TRBJ1-4, with D possibly matching TRBD1 (6 bases). The germline V gene encodes CDR1 MGHRA and CDR2 YSYEKL. Trimming left V 4 bases short and J 5 bases short, with 17 bases between. The CDR3 runs to 16 residues. CDR3 nucleotides: TGCGCCAGCAGCCGGACAGAGACAGCAGTAAATGAAAAACTGTTTTTT. It translates to CASSRTETAVNEKLFF.